The present T cell receptor (beta chain) was sequenced within a study of CXCR3-negative and CXCR3-positive naive CD8 T cells. On the study more broadly: Some 130 million TRB reads were obtained in total, which works out to about 1.5 +/- 0.3 million per library.

General study points: Cryopreserved cells partially lost CXCR3 expression, and fresh PBMCs were used in most assays. For CXCR3-positive naive cells, TRB CDR3s were more hydrophobic than those of CXCR3-negative naive cells.

Germline values: CDR1 MNHEY, CDR2 SVGEGT. The CDR3 is 15 residues long. UMI-tagged TRB cDNA libraries were built via 5' RACE. TCRdb reprocessed the 5' RACE reads; each CDR3 protein has one entry and no DNA is given. The sample table sets out 55,000 to 70,000 distinct CDR3 sequences. Details on this clonotype: The antigen remains unidentified.

The sample was naive CXCR3+ CD8+ T cells from blood. Described subset: CD45RO-CCR7+CD27+CD95- naive CD8+ T cells expressing CXCR3 (TNR3+). The rearrangement uses TRBV6-2 or TRBV6-3 and TRBJ2-1. The receptor was isolated from a human donor in good health. Some clones in this sample may be carry-over from other donors' samples. This chain's CDR3 is CASSYLLSSYNEQFF.